Here is one T cell receptor (beta chain) with its context. This sample is drawn from a study of blood T cell repertoires in COVID-19. Study at large: From the United States, Italy and Spain came samples of acute and convalescent COVID-19.

The CDR3 sequence is 16 residues long. The germline V and J ends were trimmed by 6 bases and 5 bases, with 19 bases remaining between them. Germline CDR1 and CDR2: SNHLY and FYNNEI. How the authors handled the data: From reference gene primer amplification, estimates of nucleated cell counts were derived. Method: immunoSEQ multiplex PCR; TCRdb's copy keeps in-frame clones and lacks some. The V and J calls and the clone size are those of that table, but D and trimming were determined from the DNA. This table holds roughly 140,000 clones, about 86% found once. The study drew participants aged about 18 to 89 years from 20 to 30 US areas.

The clonotype originates from a man in his forties or fifties who had recovered from COVID-19. The specimen sequenced was PBMCs or T cells enriched from blood (not recorded which). The V gene is TRBV2, the J gene TRBJ1-4; possibly TRBD1 for D (6 bases). The CDR3 region has the DNA TGTGCCAGCAGCCTACAAGGGGGGGGTCTGAATGAAAAACTGTTTTTT. Residues: CASSLQGGGLNEKLFF.